This T cell receptor (beta chain) appears in the sequencing data of a study of blood T cell repertoires in COVID-19. Germline V lookup: CDR1 SGHNT, CDR2 YYREEE (reference sequence). This CDR3 has 13 residues. The ends were cut back, 0 bases at V and 7 bases at J, with 8 bases in the middle. How the authors handled the data: Amplifying reference gene primers gave estimates of nucleated cell counts. Only in-frame clones appear in the TCRdb table, and some are missing; sequencing was by immunoSEQ multiplex PCR. For V, J and clone size, that table is used; D and trimming come from the DNA. The sample consists of roughly 410,000 clones, roughly nine tenths of them appearing once.

The chain combines TRBV5-4 with TRBJ1-5; D ambiguous. Sample: peripheral blood. The receptor was isolated from a man aged 35 to 55 with acute or convalescent COVID-19. CDR3 loop: CASSLAEAQPQHF. The DNA of the CDR3 is TGTGCCAGCAGCTTGGCCGAGGCGCAGCCCCAGCATTTT. The whole variable domain, filled in from reference TRBV5-4 and TRBJ1-5, reads ETGVTQSPTHLIKTRGQQVTLRCSSQSGHNTVSWYQQALGQGPQFIFQYYREEENGRGNFPPRFSGLQFPNYSSELNVNALELDDSALYLCASSLAEAQPQHFGDGTRLSIL.